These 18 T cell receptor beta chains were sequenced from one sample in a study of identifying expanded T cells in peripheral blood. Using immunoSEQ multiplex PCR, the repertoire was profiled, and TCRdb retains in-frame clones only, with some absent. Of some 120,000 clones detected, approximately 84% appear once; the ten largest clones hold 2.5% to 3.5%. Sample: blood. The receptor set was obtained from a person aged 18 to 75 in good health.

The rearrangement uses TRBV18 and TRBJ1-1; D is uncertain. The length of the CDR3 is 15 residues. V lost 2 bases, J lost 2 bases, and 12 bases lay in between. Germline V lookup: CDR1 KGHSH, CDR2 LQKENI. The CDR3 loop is CASSPMSWTNTEAFF. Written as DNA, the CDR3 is TGTGCCAGCTCACCAATGTCCTGGACTAACACTGAAGCTTTCTTT.

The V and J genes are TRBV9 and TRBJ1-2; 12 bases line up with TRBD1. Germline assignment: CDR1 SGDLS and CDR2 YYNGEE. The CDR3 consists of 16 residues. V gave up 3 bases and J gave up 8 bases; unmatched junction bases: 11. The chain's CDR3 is CASSARPGQGAGGYTF. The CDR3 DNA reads TGTGCCAGCAGCGCCCGACCGGGACAGGGGGCGGGAGGCTACACCTTC.

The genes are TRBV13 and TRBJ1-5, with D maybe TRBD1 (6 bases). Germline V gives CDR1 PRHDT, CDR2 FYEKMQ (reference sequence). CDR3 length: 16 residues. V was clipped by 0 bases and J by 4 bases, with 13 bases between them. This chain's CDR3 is CASSLGLRGGNQPQHF. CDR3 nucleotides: TGTGCCAGCAGCTTAGGCCTAAGGGGGGGAAATCAGCCCCAGCATTTT.

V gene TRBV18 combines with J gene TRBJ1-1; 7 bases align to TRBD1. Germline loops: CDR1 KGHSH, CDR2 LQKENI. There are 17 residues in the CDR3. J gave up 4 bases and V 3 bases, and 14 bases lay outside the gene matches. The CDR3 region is CASSPVLTGAGSTEAFF. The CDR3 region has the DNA TGTGCCAGCTCACCGGTGCTAACAGGGGCGGGGAGCACTGAAGCTTTCTTT.

The CDR3, as DNA: TGTGCCAGCAGCTTAGTAGGACAGGGTGCTTTCTACGAGCAGTACTTC. This encodes CASSLVGQGAFYEQYF. The chain recombines TRBV11-2 with TRBJ2-7; the match to TRBD1 covers 8 bases. Germline CDR1 and CDR2: SGHAT and FQNNGV. The CDR3 covers 16 residues. V dropped 1 base and J dropped 3; count of bases not matched to a gene: 8.

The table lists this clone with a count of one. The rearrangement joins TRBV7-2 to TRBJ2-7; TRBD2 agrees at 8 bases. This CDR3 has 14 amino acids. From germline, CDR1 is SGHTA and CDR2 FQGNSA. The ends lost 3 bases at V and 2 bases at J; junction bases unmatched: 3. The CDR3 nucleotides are TGTGCCAGCAGCTTTCGCGGGGGGACCTACGAGCAGTACTTC. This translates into CASSFRGGTYEQYF.

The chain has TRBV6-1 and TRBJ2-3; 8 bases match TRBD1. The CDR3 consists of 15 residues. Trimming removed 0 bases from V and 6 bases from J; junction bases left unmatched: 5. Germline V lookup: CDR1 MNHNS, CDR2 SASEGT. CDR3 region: CASSEARRGPDTQYF. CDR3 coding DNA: TGTGCCAGCAGTGAAGCCCGCAGGGGGCCTGATACGCAGTATTTT.

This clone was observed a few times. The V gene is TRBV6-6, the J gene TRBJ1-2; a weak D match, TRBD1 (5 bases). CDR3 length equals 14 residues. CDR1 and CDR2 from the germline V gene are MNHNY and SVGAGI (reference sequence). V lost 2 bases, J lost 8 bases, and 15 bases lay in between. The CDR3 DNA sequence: TGTGCCAGCAGTTACCGGGCAGGGCCTTGGGGCTACACCTTC. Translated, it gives CASSYRAGPWGYTF.

In DNA form, the CDR3 reads TGTGCCAGCAGCTTAGTGTCAGACACTGAAGCTTTCTTT. Amino acids: CASSLVSDTEAFF. The chain has TRBV7-2 and TRBJ1-1, with D uncertain. This CDR3 comprises 13 residues. V was pared by 1 base and J by 3 bases, with 6 bases between. Germline CDR1 and CDR2: SGHTA and FQGNSA.

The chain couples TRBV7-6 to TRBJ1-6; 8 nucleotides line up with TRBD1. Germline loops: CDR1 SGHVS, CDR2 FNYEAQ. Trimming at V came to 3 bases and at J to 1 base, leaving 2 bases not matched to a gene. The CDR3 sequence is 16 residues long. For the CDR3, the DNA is TGTGCCAGCAGCTTCGACAGGGGTTCCTATAATTCACCCCTCCACTTT. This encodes CASSFDRGSYNSPLHF.

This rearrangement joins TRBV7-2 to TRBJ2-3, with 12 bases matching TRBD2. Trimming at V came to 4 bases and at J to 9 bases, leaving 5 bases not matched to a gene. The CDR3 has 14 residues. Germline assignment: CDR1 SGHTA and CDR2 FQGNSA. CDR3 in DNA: TGTGCCAGCAGCTCCTCAGGACTAGCGGGGACGCAGTATTTT. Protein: CASSSSGLAGTQYF.

The CDR3 bases are TGTGCCAGCAGGTCCTACGAGCAGTACTTC. It translates to CASRSYEQYF. The J gene is TRBJ2-7, the V gene TRBV27; D not certain. With 6 bases removed from V and 1 base from J, the gap between germline ends came to 1 base. This CDR3 spans 10 amino acids. Germline CDR1 is MNHEY and CDR2 is SMNVEV (reference sequence).

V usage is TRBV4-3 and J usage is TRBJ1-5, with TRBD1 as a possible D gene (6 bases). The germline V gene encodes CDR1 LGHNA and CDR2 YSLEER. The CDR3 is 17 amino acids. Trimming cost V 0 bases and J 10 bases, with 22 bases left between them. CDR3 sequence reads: CASSQDSAAGDTGPQHF. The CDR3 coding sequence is TGCGCCAGCAGCCAAGATTCGGCAGCGGGGGACACTGGACCCCAGCATTTT.

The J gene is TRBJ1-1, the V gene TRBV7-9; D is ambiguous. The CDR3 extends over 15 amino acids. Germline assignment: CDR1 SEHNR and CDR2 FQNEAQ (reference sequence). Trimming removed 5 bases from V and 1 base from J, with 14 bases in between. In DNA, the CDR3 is TGTGCCAGCAGCCCCCCGACGATCGGGAACACTGAAGCTTTCTTT. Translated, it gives CASSPPTIGNTEAFF.

CDR3 nucleotides: TGTGCCAGCAGCCCTGGTCCACAGGGGGCGCGGGGCTACACCTTC. This encodes CASSPGPQGARGYTF. This rearrangement joins TRBV5-5 to TRBJ1-2, with 9 bases aligning to TRBD1. The J segment lost 8 bases and the V segment lost 4 bases, leaving 12 bases of the junction unmatched. The germline gives CDR1 SGHKS, CDR2 YYEKEE (reference sequence). The CDR3 runs to 15 residues.

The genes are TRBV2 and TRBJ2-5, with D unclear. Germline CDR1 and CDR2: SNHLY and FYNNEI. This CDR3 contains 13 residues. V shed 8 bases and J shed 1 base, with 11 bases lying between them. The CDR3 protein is CASSAVGQETQYF. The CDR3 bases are TGTGCCAGCTCGGCAGTGGGCCAAGAGACCCAGTACTTC.

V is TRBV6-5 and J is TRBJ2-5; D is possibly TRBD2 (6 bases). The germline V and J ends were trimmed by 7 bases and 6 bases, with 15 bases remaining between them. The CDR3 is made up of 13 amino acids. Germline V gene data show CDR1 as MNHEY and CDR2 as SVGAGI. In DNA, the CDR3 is TGTGCCAGCACCGGGGACTTGGGGAAGACCCAGTACTTC. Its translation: CASTGDLGKTQYF.

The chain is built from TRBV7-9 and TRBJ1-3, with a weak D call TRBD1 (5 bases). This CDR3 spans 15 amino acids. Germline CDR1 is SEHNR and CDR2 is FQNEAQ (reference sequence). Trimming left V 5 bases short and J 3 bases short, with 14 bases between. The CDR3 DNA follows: TGTGCCAGCAGCCCGACAGCTTTCGGTGGAAACACCATATATTTT. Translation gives CASSPTAFGGNTIYF.